The rows below give T cell receptor beta chains drawn from one sample of a study of T-cell reconstitution after alpha-beta-depleted transplantation in children. TCRdb re-called the PCR reads through MiXCR, storing one row per CDR3 protein. In the table there are hundreds of thousands of distinct CDR3 sequences, approximately 12% of which are singletons. Sequencing was performed on PBMCs from the stem cell graft donor, taken from the stem cell graft. The receptors shown here come from a human donor who donated a stem cell graft to a child with acute lymphoblastic leukemia. Each CDR3 is given with its conserved first and last residue. Fields, in order: J gene, V gene, clone size, D gene, CDR3 protein, CDR3 DNA. A D gene is named only where the DNA matches it firmly. The listing skips clone size in some rows; elsewhere it reads once, few, many or a size class.

TRBJ2-7 | TRBV24-1 | many | TRBD1 | CATSAGGGKYEQYF | TGTGCCACCAGTGCAGGGGGCGGAAAATACGAGCAGTACTTC
TRBJ1-5 | TRBV20-1 | few | - | CSARGTGVIEPQHF | TGCAGTGCTAGAGGTACAGGAGTAATAGAGCCCCAGCATTTT
TRBJ2-5 | TRBV7-2 | many | TRBD1 | CASSPRTGPETQYF | TGTGCCAGCAGCCCCCGGACAGGGCCGGAGACCCAGTACTTC
TRBJ2-2 | TRBV4-2 | many | - | CASSQDKGSPGELFF | TGTGCCAGCAGCCAAGACAAAGGTAGCCCCGGGGAGCTGTTTTTT
TRBJ2-7 | TRBV12-3/TRBV12-4 | many | TRBD1 | CASRGQDSYEQYF | TGTGCCAGCAGGGGACAGGACTCCTACGAGCAGTACTTC
TRBJ2-3 | TRBV5-1 | many | - | CASSLEGGTDTQYF | TGCGCCAGCAGCTTGGAGGGGGGCACAGATACGCAGTATTTT
TRBJ1-5 | TRBV27 | many | - | CASSLGEDGNQPQHF | TGTGCCAGCAGTTTAGGAGAGGACGGCAATCAGCCCCAGCATTTT
TRBJ2-6 | TRBV9 | many | - | CASSVAGGVGANVLTF | TGTGCCAGCAGCGTAGCAGGGGGGGTTGGGGCCAACGTCCTGACTTTC
TRBJ2-7 | TRBV29-1 | many | - | CSVERNAYEQYF | TGCAGCGTGGAGCGGAACGCCTACGAGCAGTACTTC
TRBJ2-6 | TRBV5-6 | many | - | CASSLAGLFSGANVLTF | TGTGCCAGCAGCTTGGCAGGGCTCTTTTCTGGGGCCAACGTCCTGACTTTC
TRBJ2-6 | TRBV7-8 | many | - | CASSLVSRTGANVLTF | TGTGCCAGCAGCTTAGTGAGCCGCACTGGGGCCAACGTCCTGACTTTC
TRBJ1-1 | TRBV5-1 | many | - | CASSEDPSWDITEAFF | TGCGCCAGCAGCGAGGACCCCTCTTGGGATATCACTGAAGCTTTCTTT
TRBJ1-6 | TRBV6-5 | many | - | CASSYSLGSYNSPLHF | TGTGCCAGCAGTTACTCCCTGGGGTCCTATAATTCACCCCTCCACTTT
TRBJ2-7 | TRBV5-6 | many | - | CASSGGTTYEQYF | TGTGCCAGCTCTGGCGGGACGACCTACGAGCAGTACTTC
TRBJ1-5 | TRBV6-1 | few | - | CASSPGTGMEKQPQHF | TGTGCCAGCAGCCCAGGAACAGGGATGGAAAAACAGCCCCAGCATTTT
TRBJ1-3 | TRBV5-6 | many | TRBD1 | CASSDGTGVNTIYF | TGTGCCAGCAGCGACGGGACAGGGGTTAACACCATATATTTT
TRBJ2-3 | TRBV6-2/TRBV6-3 | many | TRBD1 | CASSIRQGPGDTQYF | TGTGCCAGCAGTATACGACAGGGGCCGGGGGATACGCAGTATTTT
TRBJ2-2 | TRBV9 | many | TRBD1 | CASSAEGTGGSGELFF | TGTGCCAGCAGCGCCGAGGGGACAGGGGGCTCCGGGGAGCTGTTTTTT
TRBJ2-1 | TRBV12-3/TRBV12-4 | many | - | CASSLRLGGGGNEQFF | TGTGCCAGCAGTTTAAGGTTGGGCGGAGGGGGCAATGAGCAGTTCTTC
TRBJ1-5 | TRBV20-1 | - | - | CSARDLFVGQPQHF | TGCAGTGCTAGAGATCTGTTCGTCGGTCAGCCCCAGCATTTT
TRBJ2-5 | TRBV5-5 | few | TRBD2 | CASSLLGGPQETQYF | TGTGCCAGCAGCTTGCTGGGAGGGCCCCAAGAGACCCAGTACTTC
TRBJ2-7 | TRBV27 | many | - | CASSLGAGSSYEQYF | TGTGCCAGCAGTTTAGGTGCCGGGAGTTCCTACGAGCAGTACTTC
TRBJ2-7 | TRBV11-3 | few | TRBD1 | CASTPSRTGVEQYF | TGTGCCAGCACCCCATCCCGGACAGGGGTCGAGCAGTACTTC
TRBJ2-7 | TRBV5-1 | many | - | CASSVEGLPTYEQYF | TGCGCCAGCTCCGTAGAAGGACTCCCTACCTACGAGCAGTACTTC
TRBJ2-3 | TRBV2 | many | - | CASSELRGVTDTQYF | TGTGCCAGCAGTGAGTTGAGAGGGGTCACAGATACGCAGTATTTT
TRBJ2-1 | TRBV10-3 | many | - | CAIKTAYNEQFF | TGTGCCATTAAGACAGCCTACAATGAGCAGTTCTTC
TRBJ2-5 | TRBV12-3/TRBV12-4 | many | - | CASGQGVGETQYF | TGTGCCAGCGGGCAAGGGGTGGGCGAGACCCAGTACTTC
TRBJ2-3 | TRBV20-1 | many | TRBD2 | CSARKSGGSTDTQYF | TGCAGTGCTAGAAAGTCGGGGGGGAGCACAGATACGCAGTATTTT
TRBJ2-5 | TRBV20-1 | many | - | CSANRGGVKQETQYF | TGCAGTGCTAATCGAGGCGGGGTTAAACAAGAGACCCAGTACTTC
TRBJ1-2 | TRBV12-3/TRBV12-4 | - | - | CASSLRGGRYGYTF | TGTGCCAGCAGTTTGAGGGGGGGCCGCTATGGCTACACCTTC
TRBJ2-7 | TRBV7-6 | many | - | CASSLETARDEQYF | TGTGCCAGCAGCTTAGAAACAGCAAGGGACGAGCAGTACTTC
TRBJ2-5 | TRBV10-3 | many | TRBD2 | CAISSPGGGQETQYF | TGTGCCATCAGTTCCCCCGGGGGGGGCCAAGAGACCCAGTACTTC
TRBJ1-1 | TRBV9 | many | TRBD1 | CASGQTGGPEAFF | TGTGCCAGCGGCCAGACAGGGGGCCCTGAAGCTTTCTTT
TRBJ2-1 | TRBV20-1 | few | TRBD2 | CSANSGGAGEQFF | TGCAGTGCTAACAGCGGGGGGGCGGGTGAGCAGTTCTTC
TRBJ1-1 | TRBV25-1 | many | - | CASSEYRNTEAFF | TGTGCCAGCAGTGAATATAGGAACACTGAAGCTTTCTTT
TRBJ2-1 | TRBV28 | many | - | CASSDMGRSSYNEQFF | TGTGCCAGCAGTGACATGGGAAGGAGCTCCTACAATGAGCAGTTCTTC
TRBJ2-1 | TRBV27 | few | - | CASSLGNGDEQFF | TGTGCCAGCAGTTTAGGCAACGGCGATGAGCAGTTCTTC
TRBJ2-1 | TRBV28 | many | TRBD1 | CASSWDSNSYNEQFF | TGTGCCAGCAGCTGGGACAGCAACTCCTACAATGAGCAGTTCTTC
TRBJ2-5 | TRBV5-1 | many | - | CASSTGQLQETQYF | TGCGCCAGCAGTACCGGACAGTTGCAAGAGACCCAGTACTTC
TRBJ1-5 | TRBV5-6 | many | - | CASCLSRRQPQHF | TGTGCCAGCTGCTTGTCGCGGCGTCAGCCCCAGCATTTT
TRBJ1-2 | TRBV6-6 | many | TRBD1 | CASAPGTVYGYTF | TGTGCCAGCGCCCCCGGGACAGTCTATGGCTACACCTTC